This T cell receptor beta chain was profiled in a study of metastatic and nonmetastatic thyroid tumors. Across the study: From malignant and benign thyroid patients, repertoires in blood and in tumor or nodule tissue were compared. Study observations and caveats: In both blood and tumor samples, TCR beta diversity was reported significantly higher for malignant than benign nodules.

The entire patient cohort was treatment-naive prior to thyroid surgery. Of note for this clone: What it binds is unknown.

The germline CDR1 and CDR2 sequences are MNHEY and SVGAGI. Trimming shortened V by 0 bases and J by 5 bases, and 14 bases separated the two germline ends. The CDR3 contains 17 residues. In the study's own analysis: The study built a papillary thyroid cancer distant-metastasis classifier from CDR3 differences across clinicopathological groups. TCRdb called clones again from the PCR reads with MiXCR. TCRdb, not the original authors, processed these V and J calls. The table lists approximately 30,000 clones, less than 25% of them singletons, with 2% to 3% in the top ten. The material sequenced was blood. This TCR came from a female donor with papillary thyroid cancer or a benign thyroid nodule (not recorded which). Some clones in this sample may be carry-over from other donors' samples. The chain couples TRBV6-5 to TRBJ1-6, with D uncertain. CDR3 amino acids: CASSYSIVTEDNSPLHF. CDR3 coding DNA: TGTGCCAGCAGTTACTCGATCGTGACGGAGGATAATTCACCCCTCCACTTT.